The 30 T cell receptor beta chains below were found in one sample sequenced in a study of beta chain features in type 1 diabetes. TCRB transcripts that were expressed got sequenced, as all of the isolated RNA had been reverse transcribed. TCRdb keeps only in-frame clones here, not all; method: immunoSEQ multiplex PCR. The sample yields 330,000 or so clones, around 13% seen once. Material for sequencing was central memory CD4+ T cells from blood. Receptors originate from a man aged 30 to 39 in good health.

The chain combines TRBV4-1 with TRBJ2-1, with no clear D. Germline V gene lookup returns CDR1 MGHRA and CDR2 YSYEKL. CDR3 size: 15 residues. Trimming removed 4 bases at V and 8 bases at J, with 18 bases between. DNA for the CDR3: TGCGCCAGCAGCCCTCGTTGGGCCAGCAGCGATGAGCAGTTCTTC. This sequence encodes CASSPRWASSDEQFF.

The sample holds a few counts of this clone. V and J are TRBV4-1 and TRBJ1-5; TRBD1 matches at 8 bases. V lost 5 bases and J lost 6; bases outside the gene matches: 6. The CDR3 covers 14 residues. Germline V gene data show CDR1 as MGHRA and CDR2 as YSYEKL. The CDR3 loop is CASSSGGRGQPQHF. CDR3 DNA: TGCGCCAGCAGCTCAGGGGGCCGAGGTCAGCCCCAGCATTTT.

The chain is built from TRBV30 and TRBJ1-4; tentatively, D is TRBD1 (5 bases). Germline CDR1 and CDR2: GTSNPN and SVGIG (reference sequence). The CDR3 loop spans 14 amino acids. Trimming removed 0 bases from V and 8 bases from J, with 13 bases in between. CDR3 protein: CAWSVTGAREKLFF. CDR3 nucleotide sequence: TGTGCCTGGAGTGTAACTGGGGCTAGGGAAAAACTGTTTTTT.

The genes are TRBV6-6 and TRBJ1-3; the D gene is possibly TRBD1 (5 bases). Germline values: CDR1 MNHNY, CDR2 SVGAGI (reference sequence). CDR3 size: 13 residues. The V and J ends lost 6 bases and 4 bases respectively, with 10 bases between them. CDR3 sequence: CASSPGGGNTIYF. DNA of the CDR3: TGTGCCAGCAGCCCTGGGGGGGGAAACACCATATATTTT.

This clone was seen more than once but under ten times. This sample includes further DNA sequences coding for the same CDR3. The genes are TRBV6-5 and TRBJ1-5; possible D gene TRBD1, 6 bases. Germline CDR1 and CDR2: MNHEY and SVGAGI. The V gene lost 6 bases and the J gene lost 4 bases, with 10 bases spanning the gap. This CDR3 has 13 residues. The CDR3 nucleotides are TGTGCCAGCAGCGTACAGGGAAATCAGCCCCAGCATTTT. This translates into CASSVQGNQPQHF.

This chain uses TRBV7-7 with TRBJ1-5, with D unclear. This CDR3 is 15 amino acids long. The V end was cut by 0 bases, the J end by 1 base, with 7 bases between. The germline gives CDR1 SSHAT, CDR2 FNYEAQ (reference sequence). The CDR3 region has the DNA TGTGCCAGCAGCTTAGCTCCGGGAAGCAATCAGCCCCAGCATTTT. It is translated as CASSLAPGSNQPQHF.

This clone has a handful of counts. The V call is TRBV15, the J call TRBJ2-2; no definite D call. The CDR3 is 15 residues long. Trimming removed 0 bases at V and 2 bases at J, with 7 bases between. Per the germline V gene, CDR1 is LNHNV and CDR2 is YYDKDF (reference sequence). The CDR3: CATSRDPFNTGELFF. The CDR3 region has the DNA TGTGCCACCAGCAGAGATCCTTTCAACACCGGGGAGCTGTTTTTT.

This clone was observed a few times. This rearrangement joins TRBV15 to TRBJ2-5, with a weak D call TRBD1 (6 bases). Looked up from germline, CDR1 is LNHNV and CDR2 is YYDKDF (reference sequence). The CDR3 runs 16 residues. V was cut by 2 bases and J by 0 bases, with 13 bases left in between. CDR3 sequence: CATSRTGTQYQETQYF. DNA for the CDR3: TGTGCCACCAGCAGAACCGGGACACAGTACCAAGAGACCCAGTACTTC. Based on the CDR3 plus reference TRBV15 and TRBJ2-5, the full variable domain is DAMVIQNPRYQVTQFGKPVTLSCSQTLNHNVMYWYQQKSSQAPKLLFHYYDKDFNNEADTPDNFQSRRPNTSFCFLDIRSPGLGDTAMYLCATSRTGTQYQETQYFGPGTRLLVL.

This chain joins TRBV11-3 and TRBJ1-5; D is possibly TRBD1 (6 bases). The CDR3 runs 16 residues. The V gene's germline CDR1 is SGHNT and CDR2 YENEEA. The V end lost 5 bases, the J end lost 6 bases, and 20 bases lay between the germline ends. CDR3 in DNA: TGTGCCAGCAGCCCCTCAGGTGTGGGGGGCAGTCAGCCCCAGCATTTT. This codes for CASSPSGVGGSQPQHF.

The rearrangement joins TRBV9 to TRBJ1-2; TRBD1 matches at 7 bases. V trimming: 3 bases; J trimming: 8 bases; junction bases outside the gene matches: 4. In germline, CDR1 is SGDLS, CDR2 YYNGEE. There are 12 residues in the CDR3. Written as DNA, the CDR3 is TGTGCCAGCAGCGCCCGACAGGGCGGCTACACCTTC. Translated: CASSARQGGYTF.

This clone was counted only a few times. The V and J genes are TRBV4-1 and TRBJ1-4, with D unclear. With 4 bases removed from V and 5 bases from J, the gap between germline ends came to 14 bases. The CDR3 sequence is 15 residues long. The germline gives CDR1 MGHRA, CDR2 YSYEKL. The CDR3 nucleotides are TGCGCCAGCAGCCCCAGATCGGGTGGGAATGAAAAACTGTTTTTT. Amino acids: CASSPRSGGNEKLFF.

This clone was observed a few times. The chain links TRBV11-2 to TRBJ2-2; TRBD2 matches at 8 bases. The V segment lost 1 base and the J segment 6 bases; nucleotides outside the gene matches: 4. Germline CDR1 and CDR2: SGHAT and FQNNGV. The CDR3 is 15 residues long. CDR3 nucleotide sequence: TGTGCCAGCAGCTTAGTTGGGACTAGTTCCGGGGAGCTGTTTTTT. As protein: CASSLVGTSSGELFF.

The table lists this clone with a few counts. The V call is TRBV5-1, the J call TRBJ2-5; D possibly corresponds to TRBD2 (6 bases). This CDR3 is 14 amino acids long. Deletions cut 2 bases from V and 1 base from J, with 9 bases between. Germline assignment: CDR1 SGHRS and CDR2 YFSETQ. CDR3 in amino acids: CASSFTSTQETQYF. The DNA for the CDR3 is TGCGCCAGCAGCTTTACTAGCACCCAAGAGACCCAGTACTTC.

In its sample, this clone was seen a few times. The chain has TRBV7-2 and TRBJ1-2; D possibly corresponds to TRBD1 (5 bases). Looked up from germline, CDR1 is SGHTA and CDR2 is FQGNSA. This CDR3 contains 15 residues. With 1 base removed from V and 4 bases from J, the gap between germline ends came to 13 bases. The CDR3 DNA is TGTGCCAGCAGCTTAGGCCGCCGACAGCCCTATGGCTACACCTTC. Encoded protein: CASSLGRRQPYGYTF.

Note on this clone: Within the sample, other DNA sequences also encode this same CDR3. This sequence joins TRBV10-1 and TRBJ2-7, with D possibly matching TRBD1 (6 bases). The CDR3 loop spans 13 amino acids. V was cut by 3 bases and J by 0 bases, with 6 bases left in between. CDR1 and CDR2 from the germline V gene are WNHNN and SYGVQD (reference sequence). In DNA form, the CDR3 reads TGCGCCAGCAGTGAAGGGGGCTCCTACGAGCAGTACTTC. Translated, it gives CASSEGGSYEQYF.

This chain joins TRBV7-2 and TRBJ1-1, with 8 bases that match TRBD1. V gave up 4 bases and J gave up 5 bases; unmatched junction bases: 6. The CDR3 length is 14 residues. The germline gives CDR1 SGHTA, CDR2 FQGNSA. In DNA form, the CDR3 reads TGTGCCAGCAGCTCACAGGGGGTAGGGACTGAAGCTTTCTTT. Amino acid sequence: CASSSQGVGTEAFF.

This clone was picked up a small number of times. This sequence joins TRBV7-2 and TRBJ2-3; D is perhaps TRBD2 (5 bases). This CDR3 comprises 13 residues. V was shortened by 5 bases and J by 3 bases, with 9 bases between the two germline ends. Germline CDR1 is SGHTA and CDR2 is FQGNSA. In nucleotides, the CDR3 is TGTGCCAGCAGCCAGAGAGGGACAGATACGCAGTATTTT. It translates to CASSQRGTDTQYF. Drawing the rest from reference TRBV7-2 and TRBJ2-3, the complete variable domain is GAGVSQSPSNKVTEKGKDVELRCDPISGHTALYWYRQSLGQGLEFLIYFQGNSAPDKSGLPSDRFSAERTGGSVSTLTIQRTQQEDSAVYLCASSQRGTDTQYFGPGTRLTVL.

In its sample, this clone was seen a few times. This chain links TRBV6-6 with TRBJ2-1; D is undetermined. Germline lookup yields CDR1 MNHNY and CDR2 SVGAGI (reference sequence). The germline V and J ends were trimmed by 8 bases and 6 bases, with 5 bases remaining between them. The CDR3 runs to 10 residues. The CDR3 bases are TGTGCCAGCGCGGTCAATGAGCAGTTCTTC. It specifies CASAVNEQFF.

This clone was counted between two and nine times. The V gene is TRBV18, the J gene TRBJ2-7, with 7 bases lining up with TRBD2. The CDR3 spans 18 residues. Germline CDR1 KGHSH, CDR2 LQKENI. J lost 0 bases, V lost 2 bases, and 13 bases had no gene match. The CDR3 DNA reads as TGTGCCAGCTCACCAAAACTCCACCGGCCGGGGGGCTCCTACGAGCAGTACTTC. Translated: CASSPKLHRPGGSYEQYF.

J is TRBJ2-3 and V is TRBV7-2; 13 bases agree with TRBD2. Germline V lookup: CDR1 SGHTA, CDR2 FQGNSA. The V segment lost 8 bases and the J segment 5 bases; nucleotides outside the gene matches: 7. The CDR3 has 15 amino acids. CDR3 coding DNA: TGTGCCAGCGCGAAACTAGCGGGGGGGCGAGATACGCAGTATTTT. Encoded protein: CASAKLAGGRDTQYF.

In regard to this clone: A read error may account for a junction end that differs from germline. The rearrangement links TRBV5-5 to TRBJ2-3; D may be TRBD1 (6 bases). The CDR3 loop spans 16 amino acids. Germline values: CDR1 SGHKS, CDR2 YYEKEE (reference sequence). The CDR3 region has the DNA TGTGCCAGCAGTTTGGGCCTCGCAGGGGAGACAGATACGCAGTATTTT. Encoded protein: CASSLGLAGETDTQYF.

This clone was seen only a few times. The CDR3 here is CAWEGTGTGITEAFF. The DNA of the CDR3 is TGTGCCTGGGAGGGGACCGGGACAGGTATAACTGAAGCTTTCTTT. The chain couples TRBV30 to TRBJ1-1; 8 bases line up with TRBD1. J gave up 5 bases and V 5 bases, and 13 bases lay outside the gene matches. Germline V gene sequence: CDR1 GTSNPN, CDR2 SVGIG (reference sequence). The CDR3 spans 15 residues.

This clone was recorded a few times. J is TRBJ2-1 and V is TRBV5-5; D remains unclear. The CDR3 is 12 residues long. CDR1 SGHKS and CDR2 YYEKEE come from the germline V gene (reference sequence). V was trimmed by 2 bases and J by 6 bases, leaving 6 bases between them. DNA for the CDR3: TGTGCCAGCAGCTTTTCGACCAATGAGCAGTTCTTC. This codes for CASSFSTNEQFF.

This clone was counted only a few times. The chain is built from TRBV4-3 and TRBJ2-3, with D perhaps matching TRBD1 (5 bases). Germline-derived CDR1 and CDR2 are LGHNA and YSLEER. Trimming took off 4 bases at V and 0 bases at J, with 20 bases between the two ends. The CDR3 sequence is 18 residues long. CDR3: CASSLSSRRAGSTDTQYF. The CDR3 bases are TGCGCCAGCAGCCTTTCGAGTCGCAGGGCCGGCAGCACAGATACGCAGTATTTT.

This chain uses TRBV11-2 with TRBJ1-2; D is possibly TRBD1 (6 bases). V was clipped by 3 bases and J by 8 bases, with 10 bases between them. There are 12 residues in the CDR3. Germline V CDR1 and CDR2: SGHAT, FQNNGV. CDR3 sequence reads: CASSFGQYGYTF. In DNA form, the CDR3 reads TGTGCCAGCAGCTTCGGACAGTACGGCTACACCTTC.

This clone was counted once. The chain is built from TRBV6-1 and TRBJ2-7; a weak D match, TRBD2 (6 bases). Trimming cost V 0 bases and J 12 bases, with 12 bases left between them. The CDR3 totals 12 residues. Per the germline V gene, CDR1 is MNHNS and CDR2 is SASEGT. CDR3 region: CASSEAWGTLYV. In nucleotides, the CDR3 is TGTGCCAGCAGTGAAGCTTGGGGGACTTTGTACGTC.

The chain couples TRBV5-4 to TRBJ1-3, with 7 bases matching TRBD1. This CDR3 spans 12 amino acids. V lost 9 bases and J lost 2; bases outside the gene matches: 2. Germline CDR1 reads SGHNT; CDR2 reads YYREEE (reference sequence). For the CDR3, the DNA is TGTGCCACTGGGACAGCTGGAAACACCATATATTTT. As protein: CATGTAGNTIYF.

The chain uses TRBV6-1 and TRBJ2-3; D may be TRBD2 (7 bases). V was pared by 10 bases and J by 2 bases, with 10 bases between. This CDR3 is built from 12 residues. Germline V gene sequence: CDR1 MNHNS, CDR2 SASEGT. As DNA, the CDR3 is TGTGCCACGGGGGGCCCCACAGATACGCAGTATTTT. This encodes CATGGPTDTQYF.

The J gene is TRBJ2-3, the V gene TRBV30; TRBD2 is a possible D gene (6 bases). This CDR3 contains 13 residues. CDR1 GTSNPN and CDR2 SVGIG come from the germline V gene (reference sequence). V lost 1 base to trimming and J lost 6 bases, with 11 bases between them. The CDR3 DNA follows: TGTGCCTGGAGTGCCCGGAGGGCGGATACGCAGTATTTT. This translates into CAWSARRADTQYF.

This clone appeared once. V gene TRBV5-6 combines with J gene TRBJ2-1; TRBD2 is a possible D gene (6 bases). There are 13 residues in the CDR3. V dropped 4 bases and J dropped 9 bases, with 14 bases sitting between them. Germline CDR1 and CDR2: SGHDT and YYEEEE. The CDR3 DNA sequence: TGTGCCAGCAGCCCCGGACTAAACGGTGAGCAGTTCTTC. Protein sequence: CASSPGLNGEQFF.